The clone carrying this T cell receptor (beta chain) was seen a handful of times. Researchers took RNA transcripts and amplified the TCR beta CDR3 regions from them. The primer set for the first-round RT-PCR of the TCR CDR3 was HTBI. TCRdb used MiXCR to reprocess the multiplex PCR reads, holding one entry per CDR3 protein. The table has 250,000 or so distinct CDR3 sequences, about 16% seen once. Germline V gene lookup returns CDR1 SEHNR and CDR2 FQNEAQ (reference sequence). V dropped 3 bases and J dropped 2 bases, with 19 bases sitting between them. The CDR3 has 17 amino acids. Ophthalmopathy patients had moderate-to-severe active disease, CAS ≥3, NOSPECS ≥4, and disease duration under 3 months. Exclusion of a patient resulted from uncontrolled infection, other autoimmune disease, pregnancy or lactation. Diagnosis relied on clinical symptoms, serum thyroxine and TRAb, thyroid ultrasound and orbital computed tomography.

The data originate from a study of T cells in Graves' hyperthyroidism and ophthalmopathy. This clonotype originated in a woman between 18 and 30 years old with Graves' ophthalmopathy. The chain is built from TRBV7-9 and TRBJ1-2; D is uncertain. The sample taken for sequencing was blood. The CDR3 spells CASSLISPRPTNYGYTF. CDR3 DNA: TGTGCCAGCAGCTTGATTTCTCCCCGGCCGACGAACTATGGCTACACCTTC.